These 2 T cell receptor beta chains originate from one sample sequenced in a study of blood T cell repertoires in COVID-19. Using immunoSEQ multiplex PCR, the repertoire was profiled, and TCRdb retains in-frame clones only, with some absent. Here the sample spans more than 250,000 clones, roughly 80% being singletons. Sequenced sample: peripheral blood. These receptors all stem from a man in his 60s who had recovered from COVID-19.

The V and J genes are TRBV19 and TRBJ1-5; D perhaps matches TRBD1 (6 bases). This CDR3 comprises 14 residues. Trimming pared 4 bases from V and 6 bases from J, leaving 13 bases between. The V gene's germline CDR1 is LNHDA and CDR2 SQIVND (reference sequence). CDR3 nucleotide sequence: TGTGCCAGTAGTACCCGAACAGGGAGTCAGCCCCAGCATTTT. Translation: CASSTRTGSQPQHF.

J is TRBJ2-7 and V is TRBV3-1 (or the pseudogene TRBV3-2); the match to TRBD1 covers 9 bases. Trimming took 6 bases from V and 1 from J; bases not matched to a gene: 4. Germline loops: CDR1 LGHDT, CDR2 YNNKEL (reference sequence). This CDR3 comprises 14 residues. As DNA, the CDR3 is TGTGCCAGCAGAAAGACAGGGGGGTCCTACGAGCAGTACTTC. Encoded protein: CASRKTGGSYEQYF.